This T cell receptor (beta chain) is from a study of blood T cell repertoires in COVID-19. Background on the study: Sources were T cells, B-cell-depleted T cells, or PBMCs; the material itself was cDNA or gDNA.

The V and J ends lost 6 bases and 3 bases respectively, with 8 bases between them. CDR3 length: 12 amino acids. The germline CDR1 and CDR2 sequences are MNHEY and SMNVEV (reference sequence). Sequencing used immunoSEQ multiplex PCR; TCRdb keeps in-frame clones, though not all of them. The data contain hundreds of thousands of clones, around 91% of them singletons. The receptor was derived from a woman in her thirties or forties with COVID-19, enrolled during active disease. V and J are TRBV27 and TRBJ1-1; D call uncertain. Sequenced sample: peripheral blood. CDR3 protein: CASSSTDTEAFF. The CDR3 nucleotides are TGTGCCAGCAGCTCCACAGACACTGAAGCTTTCTTT.